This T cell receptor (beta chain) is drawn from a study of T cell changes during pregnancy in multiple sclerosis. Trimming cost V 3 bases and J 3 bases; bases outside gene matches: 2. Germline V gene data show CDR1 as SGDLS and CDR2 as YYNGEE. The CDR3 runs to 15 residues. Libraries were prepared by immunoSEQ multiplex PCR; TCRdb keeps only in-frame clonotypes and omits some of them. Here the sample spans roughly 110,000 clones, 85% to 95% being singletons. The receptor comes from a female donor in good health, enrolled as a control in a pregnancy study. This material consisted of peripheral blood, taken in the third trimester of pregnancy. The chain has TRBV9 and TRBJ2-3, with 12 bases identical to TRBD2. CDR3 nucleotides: TGTGCCAGCAGCGCTACTAGCGGGGGGACAGATACGCAGTATTTT. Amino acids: CASSATSGGTDTQYF.